This T cell receptor (beta chain) is from a study of cytomegalovirus exposure and HLA in healthy donors. The table lists this clone with a few counts. The CDR3 contains 14 residues. Germline assignment: CDR1 SGHTA and CDR2 FQGNSA. Unmatched junction bases numbered 4, after V lost 3 bases and J lost 9 bases. PCR involved 60 Vbeta and 13 Jbeta primers. Libraries were prepared by immunoSEQ multiplex PCR; TCRdb keeps only in-frame clonotypes and omits some of them. The table records over 20,000 clones, about 70% of them present only once. Specimen: PBMCs. The J gene is TRBJ2-1, the V gene TRBV7-2; 11 bases map to TRBD2. This sequence originates from a woman aged 45-65 years in good health and CMV-seronegative. For the CDR3, the DNA is TGTGCCAGCAGCTTTAGCGGGAGGGCCTCTGAGCAGTTCTTC. Protein: CASSFSGRASEQFF.